This T cell receptor (beta chain) was recovered during a study of shared clonotypes between healthy human individuals. Nashville, Tennessee was home to all donors, who were Caucasian adults. The length of the CDR3 is 17 residues. The V gene lost 1 base and the J gene lost 8 bases, with 18 bases spanning the gap. Germline V CDR1 and CDR2: MDHEN, SYDVKM. Assay used: immunoSEQ multiplex PCR; TCRdb lists only in-frame clones, some missing. The data show fewer than 650,000 clones, around 78% seen once. V and J are TRBV28 and TRBJ1-6; D may be TRBD1 (6 bases). This TCR derives from a woman between 40 and 55 years old in good health. Some clones in this sample may be carry-over from other donors' samples. The source material was PBMCs. CDR3 sequence reads: CASSLFRGQGPDSPLHF. In nucleotides, the CDR3 is TGTGCCAGCAGTTTATTTCGGGGGCAGGGTCCCGATTCACCCCTCCACTTT. The full variable domain, in which reference TRBV28 and TRBJ1-6 provide the parts outside the CDR3, is DVKVTQSSRYLVKRTGEKVFLECVQDMDHENMFWYRQDPGLGLRLIYFSYDVKMKEKGDIPEGYSVSREKKERFSLILESASTNQTSMYLCASSLFRGQGPDSPLHFGNGTRLTVT.